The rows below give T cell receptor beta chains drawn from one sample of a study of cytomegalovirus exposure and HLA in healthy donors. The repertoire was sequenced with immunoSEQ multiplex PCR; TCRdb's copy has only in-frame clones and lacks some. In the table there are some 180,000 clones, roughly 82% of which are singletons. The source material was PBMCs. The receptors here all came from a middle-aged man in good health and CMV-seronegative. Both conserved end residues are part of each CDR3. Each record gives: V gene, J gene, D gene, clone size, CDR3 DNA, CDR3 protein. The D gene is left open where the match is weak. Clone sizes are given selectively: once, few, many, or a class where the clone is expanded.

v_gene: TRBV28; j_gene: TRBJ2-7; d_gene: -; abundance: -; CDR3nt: TGTGCCAGCAGCCCCCGGGGGTACGAGCAGTACTTC; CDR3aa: CASSPRGYEQYF
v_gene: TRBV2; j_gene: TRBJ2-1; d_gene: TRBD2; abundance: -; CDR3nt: TGTGCCAGCAGTCTCGGACTAGCGGGAGGAAATGAGCAGTTCTTC; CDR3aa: CASSLGLAGGNEQFF
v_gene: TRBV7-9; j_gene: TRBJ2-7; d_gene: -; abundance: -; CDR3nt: TGTGCCAGCAGCTTCCGGCCTGGGCAGTCCTACGAGCAGTACTTC; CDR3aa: CASSFRPGQSYEQYF
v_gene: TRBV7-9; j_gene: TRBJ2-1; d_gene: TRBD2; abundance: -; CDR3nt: TGTGCCAGCAGCTTCGGTAGGGCTAGCGGGAGTAGTGAGCAGTTCTTC; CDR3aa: CASSFGRASGSSEQFF
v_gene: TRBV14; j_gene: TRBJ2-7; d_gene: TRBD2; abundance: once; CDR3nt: TGTGCCAGCAGCCAAGATCTTTCCGCGGGGGTATACGAGCAGTACTTC; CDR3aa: CASSQDLSAGVYEQYF
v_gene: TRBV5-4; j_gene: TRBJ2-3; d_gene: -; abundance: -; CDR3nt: TGTGCCAGCAGCCCGGACAGCGGCACAGATACGCAGTATTTT; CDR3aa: CASSPDSGTDTQYF
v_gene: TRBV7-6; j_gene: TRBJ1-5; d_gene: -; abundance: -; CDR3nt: TGTGCCAGCAGCCCCGGCAGGGGCAATCAGCCCCAGCATTTT; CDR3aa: CASSPGRGNQPQHF
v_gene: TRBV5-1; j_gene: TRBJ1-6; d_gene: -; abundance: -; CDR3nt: TGCGCCAGCAGCGAACCCACCGGGGGGGTTTCACCCCTCCACTTT; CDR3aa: CASSEPTGGVSPLHF
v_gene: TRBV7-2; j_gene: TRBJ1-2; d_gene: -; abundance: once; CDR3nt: TGTGCCAGCAGCTTAGGTCAGGGGCGGGCGGATGGCTACACCTTC; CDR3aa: CASSLGQGRADGYTF
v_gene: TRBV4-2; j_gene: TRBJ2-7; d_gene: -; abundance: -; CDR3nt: TGTGCCAGCAGCCACTCAGGGTACGAGCAGTACTTC; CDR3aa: CASSHSGYEQYF
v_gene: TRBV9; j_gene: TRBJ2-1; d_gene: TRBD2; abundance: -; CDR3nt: TGTGCCAGCAGCGCCTTAATGGCGGGGGGGCAGTATGAGCAGTTCTTC; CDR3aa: CASSALMAGGQYEQFF
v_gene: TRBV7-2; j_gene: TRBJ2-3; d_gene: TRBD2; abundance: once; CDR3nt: TGTGCCAGCAGCCCAAGGGCGGGGGGGGAGGATACGCAGTATTTT; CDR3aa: CASSPRAGGEDTQYF
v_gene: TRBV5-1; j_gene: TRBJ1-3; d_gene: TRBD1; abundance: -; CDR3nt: TGCGCCAGCAGCCCGGATGGTTTTGGGACAGGCGGGGTCTTATATTTT; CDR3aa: CASSPDGFGTGGVLYF
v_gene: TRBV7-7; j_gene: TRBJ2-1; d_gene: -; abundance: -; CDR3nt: TGTGCTAGCAGCTTAGGGCGGAACAATGAGCAGTTCTTC; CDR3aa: CASSLGRNNEQFF
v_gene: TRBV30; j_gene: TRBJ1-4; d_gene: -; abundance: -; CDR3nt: TGTGCCTGGACCTTATCAGGGGACGCTGAAAAACTGTTTTTT; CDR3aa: CAWTLSGDAEKLFF
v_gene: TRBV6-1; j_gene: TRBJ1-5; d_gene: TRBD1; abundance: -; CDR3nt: TGTGCCAGCAGTCCGGACAGGGTCCAGCCCCAGCATTTT; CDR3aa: CASSPDRVQPQHF
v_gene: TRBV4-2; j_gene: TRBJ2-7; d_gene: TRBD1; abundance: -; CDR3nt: TGTGCCAGCAGCCAAGACTTTGGGACAGGGGGTGTTCCGCAGTACTTC; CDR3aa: CASSQDFGTGGVPQYF
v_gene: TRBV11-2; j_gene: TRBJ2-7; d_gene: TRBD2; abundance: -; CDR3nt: TGTGCCAGCAGCTTTTGGGGAGGACTAGCGGGAGCCTACGAGCAGTACTTC; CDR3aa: CASSFWGGLAGAYEQYF
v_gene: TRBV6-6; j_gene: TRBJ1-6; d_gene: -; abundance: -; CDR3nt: TGTGCCAGCAGTTATAGGGAGTCCGATAATTCACCCCTCCACTTT; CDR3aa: CASSYRESDNSPLHF
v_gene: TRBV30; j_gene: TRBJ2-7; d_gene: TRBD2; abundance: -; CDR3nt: TGTGCCTGGGGAAGGGTGGCTAGCGGTTCCTACGAGCAGTACTTC; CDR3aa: CAWGRVASGSYEQYF
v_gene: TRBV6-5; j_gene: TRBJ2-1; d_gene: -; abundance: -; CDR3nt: TGTGCCAGCAGTTACACTCTCTTTTACGAGCAGTTCTTC; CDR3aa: CASSYTLFYEQFF
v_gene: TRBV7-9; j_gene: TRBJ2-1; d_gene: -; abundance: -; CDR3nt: TGTGCCAGCAGCTTATCACTAGCTGGGAATGAGCAGTTCTTC; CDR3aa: CASSLSLAGNEQFF
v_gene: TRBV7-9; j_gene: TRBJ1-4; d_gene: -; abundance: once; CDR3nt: TGTGCCAGCACCCGAGGAGCAACTAATGAAAAACTGTTTTTT; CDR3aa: CASTRGATNEKLFF
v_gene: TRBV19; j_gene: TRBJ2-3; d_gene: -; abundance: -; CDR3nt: TGTGCCAGTATGGGTCAGGGAACAGATACGCAGTATTTT; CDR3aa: CASMGQGTDTQYF
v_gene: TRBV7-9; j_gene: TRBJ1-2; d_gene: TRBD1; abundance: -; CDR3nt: TGTGCCAGCACCCCAACAGGGGCCAACTATGGCTACACCTTC; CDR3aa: CASTPTGANYGYTF
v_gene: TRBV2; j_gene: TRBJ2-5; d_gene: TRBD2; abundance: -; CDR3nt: TGTGCCAGCAGTGAGGCGGCTAGCGGGAGCAAAGAGACCCAGTACTTC; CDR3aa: CASSEAASGSKETQYF
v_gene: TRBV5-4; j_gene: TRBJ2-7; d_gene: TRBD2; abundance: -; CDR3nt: TGTGCCAGCAGCTTTAAACTAGCGGACTCCTACGAGCAGTACTTC; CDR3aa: CASSFKLADSYEQYF
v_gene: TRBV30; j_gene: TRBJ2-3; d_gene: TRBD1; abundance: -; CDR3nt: TGTGCCTGGGCGACAGGGGGGATAACAGATACGCAGTATTTT; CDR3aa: CAWATGGITDTQYF
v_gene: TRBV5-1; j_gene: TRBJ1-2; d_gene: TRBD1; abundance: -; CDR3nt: TGCGCCAGCAGCCCCAACAGGGGCGGCTACACCTTC; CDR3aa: CASSPNRGGYTF